This T cell receptor beta chain was sequenced for a study of T cell responses to AZD1222 COVID-19 vaccine (dated by TCRdb to 2020 to 2022). In the study overall: TCR sequencing was performed for 230 to 250 trial participants, of whom roughly 200 were given two doses of AZD1222 and 26 were given two doses of MenACWY control vaccine. Enrollment into the trials was organized by age into subgroups of 18-55, 56-69 and 70-plus years, and those subgroups contained approximately 150, 30 and 60 TCR-sequenced participants, respectively. General study outcomes and caveats: Conclusions about previously exposed vaccinees were limited because only six AZD1222 recipients were SARS-CoV-2 seropositive at baseline. No day 14 peak-response samples were available, so repertoires were characterized only after the peak T cell response. The vaccine-associated CD4 TCRs covered the entire spike protein, and the dominant responses fell in regions 160-218 and 743-854. In the small 56-69-year group, the increase in depth fell short of significance, most likely because of low power. A significant rise in spike-specific TCR breadth and depth was observed after two AZD1222 doses relative to day 0 and relative to MenACWY recipients. Most participants were white British and females outnumbered males, and the authors suggested that clonal diversity may have been underestimated. Reportedly, almost half of the unique spike-specific TCRs recognized epitopes lying outside the regions that are mutated in the B.1.351 and B.1.1.7 variants.

This clone was picked up one time. This clone's antigen is unknown. Base qualities are missing; no much larger clone stands one base away. The CDR3 regions of human TCRbeta chains were subjected to immunosequencing. The paper's data handling went like this. TCRs in the repertoires were matched against a reference library of SARS-CoV-2-specific TCRs that had been generated with the MIRA antigen-specificity platform. Breadth was defined as the fraction of unique TCRs that were SARS-CoV-2-associated, and depth was defined as the fraction of total T cells that were SARS-CoV-2-associated. Using the MIRA data, each spike-specific TCR was assigned both to the spike region to which the TCR was reactive and to a CD4 or CD8 class. Log10-transformed breadth and depth values were compared by one-way ANOVA with Sidak's multiple comparisons tests. TCRdb took this table from immuneACCESS and kept in-frame rearrangements with V and J called. Such tables lack part of the clones; where checked against another copy, unresolved V genes explain under half of the gap, and the rest is unexplained. From that table come the V and J calls and clone size; the DNA was used to work out D and trimming. Here the sample has 77,000 or so clones; about 91% occur a single time. The top ten hold 25% to 30% of the sample.

The time point label for this specimen denotes: about 28 days (+/-7) after the second vaccine dose. AZD1222 recipients given second doses at about 4 weeks or at about 12 weeks were pooled, since spike-specific TCR depth and breadth were not found to differ between the two schedules. Samples from vaccinated people were obtained from the UK trials COV001 and COV002, which included a single-blind randomized controlled phase 2/3 trial of AZD1222 (ChAdOx1 nCoV-19) in healthy adults. For TCRbeta chain sequencing, PBMC samples from trial participants were taken at day 0 and at day 28 after the second dose. This receptor was identified in an adult who received the AZD1222 COVID-19 vaccine. The specimen was peripheral blood, collected 28 days after the second AZD1222 dose.

The CDR3 is CASSPQGAQGTQYF. In nucleotides, the sequence is TGTGCCAGCAGCCCACAGGGGGCACAGGGGACGCAGTATTTT. This chain is built from TRBV11-3 and TRBJ2-3; a stretch of 9 junction bases matches TRBD1. The CDR3 spans 14 residues, from the cysteine through the phenylalanine. The sequence is cut down to CDR3 DNA, 42 bases in frame from base 1. From V the trimming removes 5 bases and from J it removes 9 bases, while the gene matches leave 9 bases of the junction unaccounted for. Looking up the germline V gene yields CDR1 SGHNT and CDR2 YENEEA.